This is a list of T cell receptor beta chains from one sample in a study of blood T cell repertoires in COVID-19. Sequencing was performed with immunoSEQ multiplex PCR; in TCRdb, only in-frame clones are kept and a portion is missing. The sample lists about 220,000 clones; less than 85% were seen once. The sample comprised peripheral blood. These receptors came from a woman of 80 years or more with acute or convalescent COVID-19. CDR3s include the opening cysteine and the closing phenylalanine or tryptophan. Each record gives: D gene, clone size, V gene, J gene, CDR3 protein, CDR3 DNA. The D gene is left open where the match is weak. Expanded clones get a size class; other rows say once, few or many, or leave the size out.

.	.	TRBV5-4	TRBJ2-1	CASSLDRARVVIPFF	TGTGCCAGCAGCTTGGACAGGGCGCGTGTTGTAATCCCGTTCTTC
TRBD1	.	TRBV6-1	TRBJ1-1	CASSERDRAGEAFF	TGTGCCAGCAGTGAACGGGACAGGGCTGGTGAAGCTTTCTTT
TRBD2	.	TRBV7-3	TRBJ2-3	CASSFNTPGLAGDTQYF	TGTGCCAGCAGCTTCAATACCCCGGGACTAGCAGGAGATACGCAGTATTTT
TRBD1	.	TRBV18	TRBJ1-1	CASSGRQGQNTEAFF	TGTGCCAGCTCAGGAAGACAGGGACAGAACACTGAAGCTTTCTTT
.	.	TRBV19	TRBJ1-1	CASSILGGANTEAFF	TGTGCCAGTAGTATATTAGGAGGGGCGAACACTGAAGCTTTCTTT
TRBD2	.	TRBV7-2	TRBJ2-1	CASSVSPGTNRYNEQFF	TGTGCCAGCAGCGTTTCCCCCGGGACTAATCGTTACAATGAGCAGTTCTTC
TRBD1	.	TRBV3-1/TRBV3-2	TRBJ2-4	CASSHLGQAVAKNIQYF	TGTGCCAGCAGCCATCTGGGACAGGCAGTAGCCAAAAACATTCAGTACTTC
TRBD1	.	TRBV5-1	TRBJ1-2	CASSSGTGIDGYTF	TGCGCCAGCAGCTCCGGGACAGGGATTGACGGCTACACCTTC
TRBD1	.	TRBV7-8	TRBJ1-1	CASSLGQVLMNTEAFF	TGTGCCAGCAGCTTGGGACAGGTCTTGATGAACACTGAAGCTTTCTTT
TRBD1	.	TRBV24-1	TRBJ1-6	CATSPGQGRGSPLHF	TGTGCCACCAGCCCGGGACAGGGGAGGGGTTCACCCCTCCACTTT
.	.	TRBV4-2	TRBJ2-4	CASSLTGLTKNIQYF	TGTGCCAGCAGCCTCACCGGTCTAACCAAAAACATTCAGTACTTC
.	.	TRBV29-1	TRBJ2-1	CSVLTGSSSYNEQFF	TGCAGCGTCCTGACGGGGTCCAGCTCCTACAATGAGCAGTTCTTC
TRBD1	.	TRBV28	TRBJ1-4	CASSQWTGPNNEKLFF	TGTGCCAGCAGCCAATGGACAGGGCCGAACAATGAAAAACTGTTTTTT
.	.	TRBV18	TRBJ1-2	CASSPPLSTRDHYGYTF	TGTGCCAGCTCACCACCCCTTAGTACCCGGGATCACTATGGCTACACCTTC
TRBD1	.	TRBV14	TRBJ1-5	CASSQDDRDQPQHF	TGTGCCAGCAGCCAAGATGACAGGGATCAGCCCCAGCATTTT
.	.	TRBV23-1	TRBJ1-1	CASSRDTPSDTEAFF	TGCGCCAGCAGTCGGGACACCCCTTCGGACACTGAAGCTTTCTTT
.	.	TRBV2	TRBJ1-4	CASNRDNGREEKLFF	TGTGCCAGCAACAGGGATAATGGACGCGAGGAAAAACTGTTTTTT
.	.	TRBV3-1/TRBV3-2	TRBJ1-2	CASLSSREGYGYTF	TGTGCCAGCTTGTCGAGCAGGGAGGGATATGGCTACACCTTC
TRBD1	.	TRBV25-1	TRBJ1-2	CASSEPGQGRNYGYTF	TGTGCCAGCAGTGAGCCCGGACAGGGACGGAACTATGGCTACACCTTC
.	.	TRBV27	TRBJ1-4	CASSSQRGPNEKLFF	TGTGCCAGCAGTTCGCAGCGGGGGCCAAATGAAAAACTGTTTTTT
TRBD1	.	TRBV19	TRBJ1-2	CASSIDRGDSGYTF	TGTGCCAGTAGTATAGACCGAGGGGACAGCGGCTACACCTTC
TRBD1	.	TRBV7-9	TRBJ2-7	CASSLGQGRAEQYF	TGTGCCAGCAGCTTAGGACAGGGTCGGGCCGAGCAGTACTTC
TRBD1	few	TRBV18	TRBJ1-1	CASSPRTGEAFF	TGTGCCAGCTCACCTAGGACAGGCGAAGCTTTCTTT
.	.	TRBV3-1/TRBV3-2	TRBJ2-3	CASSQDLLDTQYF	TGTGCCAGCAGCCAAGATTTACTTGATACGCAGTATTTT
.	.	TRBV7-2	TRBJ2-2	CASSLEGRRNTGELFF	TGTGCCAGCAGCTTAGAGGGGCGACGGAACACCGGGGAGCTGTTTTTT
TRBD1	.	TRBV19	TRBJ1-1	CASRTGEVNTEAFF	TGTGCCAGTAGGACAGGGGAGGTGAACACTGAAGCTTTCTTT
TRBD1	many	TRBV7-3	TRBJ1-2	CASSSQGTGGNYGYTF	TGTGCCAGCAGCTCCCAAGGGACAGGGGGGAATTATGGCTACACCTTC
.	.	TRBV7-3	TRBJ1-2	CASGPGVPGPGYTF	TGTGCCAGCGGCCCGGGGGTACCTGGTCCCGGCTACACCTTC